Listed here are 27 T cell receptor beta chains from one sample, sequenced in a study of Graves' ophthalmopathy and Graves' hyperthyroidism. The sequenced template was RNA, covering the TCR beta CDR3 region. First-round RT-PCR relied on HTBI primers, and a second-round multiplex PCR came next. From the multiplex PCR reads, TCRdb called clonotypes with MiXCR, one entry per CDR3 protein. The table includes a few hundred thousand distinct CDR3 sequences, 15% to 17% detected once. The specimen sequenced was peripheral blood. These receptors were collected from a young woman with stable Graves' hyperthyroidism.

The sample holds a few counts of this clonotype. The chain carries TRBV7-9 and TRBJ2-7; 7 bases map to TRBD1. The CDR3 sequence is 16 residues long. Unmatched junction bases numbered 11, after V lost 4 bases and J lost 2 bases. Germline CDR1 and CDR2: SEHNR and FQNEAQ (reference sequence). CDR3 in amino acids: CASSSTGVPLAYEQYF. The CDR3 nucleotides read TGTGCCAGCAGCTCTACAGGGGTCCCCCTAGCCTACGAGCAGTACTTC.

The V call is TRBV18, the J call TRBJ1-6; no definite D call. The CDR3 contains 16 residues. Germline-derived CDR1 and CDR2 are KGHSH and LQKENI. The V end was cut by 2 bases, the J end by 4 bases, with 12 bases between. The CDR3 reads CASSPKGVEYNSPLHF. In nucleotides, the CDR3 is TGTGCCAGCTCACCAAAGGGAGTTGAATATAATTCACCCCTCCACTTT.

As for this clonotype: A read error may be the cause here, since a much bigger clone is one base away. This chain connects TRBV29-1 to TRBJ1-2; TRBD1 is a possible D gene (5 bases). The CDR3 length is 12 residues. The germline CDR1 and CDR2 sequences are SQVTM and ANQGSEA. V was trimmed by 6 bases and J by 0 bases, leaving 8 bases between them. The CDR3 DNA follows: TGCAGCGTCGTGACAGCTAACTATGGCTACACCTTC. Translated: CSVVTANYGYTF.

This clonotype was counted at least ten times. This chain joins TRBV10-3 and TRBJ2-7; D is perhaps TRBD2 (6 bases). The CDR3 sequence is 15 residues long. Germline V gene data show CDR1 as ENHRY and CDR2 as SYGVKD. With 6 bases removed from V and 1 base from J, the gap between germline ends came to 16 bases. Here the CDR3 reads CAISAQRDFSYEQYF. CDR3 DNA sequence: TGTGCCATCAGCGCACAGAGGGACTTTTCCTACGAGCAGTACTTC.

About this clonotype: One end of the junction does not line up with germline, which may come from a read error. The rearrangement links TRBV4-1 to TRBJ2-4; D gene unclear. CDR3 size: 14 residues. The germline V gene has CDR1 MGHRA and CDR2 YSYEKL. The CDR3 region is CASGQDLAKNIQYF. In DNA, the CDR3 is TGCGCCAGCGGCCAAGATCTAGCCAAAAACATTCAGTACTTC.

This clonotype was counted only a few times. The chain is built from TRBV20-1 and TRBJ2-7; 10 bases line up with TRBD1. This CDR3 region has 14 residues. The V segment lost 3 bases and the J segment 4 bases; nucleotides outside the gene matches: 6. Germline CDR1 DFQATT, CDR2 SNEGSKA (reference sequence). CDR3 protein: CSASPGTGEYEQYF. The CDR3 DNA reads as TGCAGTGCTAGCCCCGGGACAGGGGAGTACGAGCAGTACTTC.

The chain recombines TRBV27 with TRBJ1-1; possibly TRBD1 for D (6 bases). The length of the CDR3 is 12 residues. Per the germline V gene, CDR1 is MNHEY and CDR2 is SMNVEV (reference sequence). The V and J ends lost 10 bases and 4 bases respectively, with 13 bases between them. CDR3 DNA: TGTGCCACCTACAGGGATGGCACTGAAGCTTTCTTT. Translated: CATYRDGTEAFF.

This clonotype occurred a few times. With a much larger clone just one base away, this may be a read error. This sequence joins TRBV11-2 and TRBJ2-2; possible D gene TRBD2, 5 bases. There are 16 residues in the CDR3. The germline gives CDR1 SGHAT, CDR2 FQNNGV. CDR3 DNA sequence: TGTGCCAGCAGCTTGAGACCCAGCTCGAACACCGGGGAGCTGTTGTTT. It yields the protein CASSLRPSSNTGELLF.

This rearrangement joins TRBV6-5 to TRBJ2-7; tentatively, D is TRBD2 (5 bases). The V gene's germline CDR1 is MNHEY and CDR2 SVGAGI. V dropped 4 bases and J dropped 3 bases, with 13 bases sitting between them. The CDR3 length is 14 residues. CDR3 sequence reads: CASSLSAGVYEQYF. In DNA form, the CDR3 reads TGTGCCAGCAGTTTATCGGCCGGGGTCTACGAGCAGTACTTC.

This clonotype occurred once. The V and J genes are TRBV12-3 or TRBV12-4 and TRBJ1-5; possible D gene TRBD1, 5 bases. CDR3 length equals 14 residues. Trimming stripped 0 bases from V and 6 bases from J, with 9 bases between. This chain's CDR3 is CASSLARGSQPQHF. DNA of the CDR3: TGTGCCAGCAGTTTAGCGCGGGGGAGTCAGCCCCAGCATTTT.

The CDR3 DNA sequence: TGTGCCAGCAGTTCCGGGACAGCTAATTCACCCCTCCACTTT. Translated: CASSSGTANSPLHF. The chain has TRBV12-3 or TRBV12-4 and TRBJ1-6; TRBD1 matches at 7 bases. Trimming removed 4 bases from V and 6 bases from J; junction bases left unmatched: 3. The length of the CDR3 is 14 residues.

This clonotype was counted only a few times. J is TRBJ2-4 and V is TRBV13; possible D gene TRBD2, 6 bases. Germline loops: CDR1 PRHDT, CDR2 FYEKMQ (reference sequence). V was trimmed by 2 bases and J by 5 bases, leaving 13 bases between them. The CDR3 consists of 15 residues. CDR3 in amino acids: CASSLRGGTQNIQYF. The CDR3 DNA reads TGTGCCAGCAGCTTACGGGGCGGGACCCAAAACATTCAGTACTTC.

This clonotype was recorded many times. The V and J genes are TRBV2 and TRBJ1-2, with a weak D call TRBD1 (5 bases). Germline V gene data show CDR1 as SNHLY and CDR2 as FYNNEI. CDR3 length: 13 amino acids. V lost 10 bases and J lost 2, with 14 bases in between. Here the CDR3 DNA reads TGTGCCACCGCACAGGAGATCAACTATGGCTACACCTTC. It specifies CATAQEINYGYTF.

This clonotype was seen many times. The V and J genes are TRBV7-2 and TRBJ2-7; D ambiguous. This CDR3 contains 13 residues. Germline values: CDR1 SGHTA, CDR2 FQGNSA. Between the trimmed V and J ends, which lost 5 bases and 2 bases, there was a span of 10 bases. Here the CDR3 reads CASSVQGTYEQYF. The CDR3 coding sequence is TGTGCCAGCAGCGTTCAAGGAACCTACGAGCAGTACTTC.

In this sample, this clonotype turned up many times. The chain links TRBV6-1 to TRBJ2-5; maybe TRBD2 (7 bases). Germline values: CDR1 MNHNS, CDR2 SASEGT. The CDR3 is made up of 14 amino acids. Between the trimmed V and J ends, which lost 10 bases and 4 bases, there was a span of 19 bases. CDR3 nucleotide sequence: TGTGCCACGACGGTGGGGGGGCGTAGAGAGACCCAGTACTTC. Amino acid sequence: CATTVGGRRETQYF.

The J gene is TRBJ1-1, the V gene TRBV12-3 or TRBV12-4, with D uncertain. V lost 6 bases and J 0 bases, leaving 11 bases between the germline ends. The CDR3 extends over 14 amino acids. CDR3 protein: CASRASQMNTEAFF. Here the CDR3 DNA reads TGTGCCAGCAGGGCTTCCCAGATGAACACTGAAGCTTTCTTT.

This clonotype was counted a few times. Being one base from a much bigger clone, this may be a read error. The genes are TRBV19 and TRBJ1-2; 8 bases line up with TRBD1. The length of the CDR3 is 14 residues. CDR1 is LNHDA and CDR2 is SQIVND in the germline V gene (reference sequence). Trimming removed 6 bases from V and 3 bases from J; junction bases left unmatched: 6. The CDR3 protein is CASRKTGEDYGYTF. The DNA for the CDR3 is TGTGCCAGTAGGAAGACAGGGGAGGACTATGGCTACACCTTC.

This clonotype was recorded many times. The rearrangement links TRBV20-1 to TRBJ1-1, with 7 bases that match TRBD1. Trimming cost V 5 bases and J 6 bases; bases outside gene matches: 6. The CDR3 is 12 residues long. CDR1 DFQATT and CDR2 SNEGSKA come from the germline V gene (reference sequence). Here the CDR3 DNA reads TGCAGTGCTGAGACAGGGTTCGCTGAAGCTTTCTTT. Amino acids: CSAETGFAEAFF.

This clonotype was seen only a few times. This chain uses TRBV27 with TRBJ1-2; D unclear. V gave up 5 bases and J gave up 6 bases, with 13 bases separating them. The V gene's germline CDR1 is MNHEY and CDR2 SMNVEV (reference sequence). The CDR3 consists of 13 residues. The DNA of the CDR3 is TGTGCCAGCAGTCCCGGGTCCCTAAATGGCTACACCTTC. This sequence encodes CASSPGSLNGYTF.

This clonotype was counted ten times or more. V and J are TRBV19 and TRBJ1-2; the match to TRBD1 covers 8 bases. Per the germline V gene, CDR1 is LNHDA and CDR2 is SQIVND (reference sequence). J lost 5 bases, V lost 0 bases, and 11 bases had no gene match. CDR3 length equals 17 residues. The CDR3 DNA follows: TGTGCCAGTAGTATAGATCGGAACAGGGGGTTCGGATATGGCTACACCTTC. Its protein product is CASSIDRNRGFGYGYTF.

The chain couples TRBV12-3 or TRBV12-4 to TRBJ1-1; D is unclear. V lost 2 bases and J lost 6, with 13 bases in between. CDR3 length: 14 residues. The CDR3 is CASSLRTSGAEAFF. CDR3 bases: TGTGCCAGCAGTTTACGAACATCCGGGGCTGAAGCTTTCTTT.

This clonotype was detected ten times or more. This chain connects TRBV19 to TRBJ1-3; perhaps TRBD1 as D (6 bases). CDR1 LNHDA and CDR2 SQIVND come from the germline V gene (reference sequence). With 3 bases removed from V and 4 bases from J, the gap between germline ends came to 10 bases. The CDR3 loop spans 14 amino acids. CDR3 protein: CASSMGGPGNTIYF. CDR3 nucleotide sequence: TGTGCCAGTAGTATGGGGGGCCCAGGAAACACCATATATTTT.

Ten or more counts support this clonotype. The chain links TRBV6-1 to TRBJ1-2; TRBD1 is a possible D gene (6 bases). Germline V lookup: CDR1 MNHNS, CDR2 SASEGT. With 5 bases removed from V and 4 bases from J, the gap between germline ends came to 20 bases. The CDR3 runs to 16 residues. The CDR3 is CASSLGGAGELYGYTF. The CDR3 region has the DNA TGTGCCAGCAGTCTCGGAGGCGCAGGGGAGCTCTATGGCTACACCTTC.

As for this clonotype: This may be a read error: a much more frequent sequence differs by one nucleotide. The CDR3 bases are TGTGCCAGTAGTATCCGGGCTGGGGAGCGGTACTTC. This codes for CASSIRAGERYF. V gene TRBV19 combines with J gene TRBJ2-7; a possible D gene is TRBD2 (5 bases). Germline CDR1 LNHDA, CDR2 SQIVND (reference sequence). The CDR3 consists of 12 residues.

This clonotype has a handful of counts. At one end, the junction sequence differs from germline, possibly due to a read error. This chain joins TRBV13 and TRBJ2-2; D possibly uses TRBD1 or TRBD2 (5 bases each). Germline V lookup: CDR1 PRHDT, CDR2 FYEKMQ (reference sequence). This CDR3 spans 16 amino acids. DNA of the CDR3: TGTGCCAGCAGCTTAGGCCTGGGACCGAAACCTGGGGAGCTGTGTTTT. Translating gives CASSLGLGPKPGELCF.

This clonotype was picked up one time. V gene TRBV6-2 or TRBV6-3 combines with J gene TRBJ1-3; weak D call: TRBD1 (6 bases). Looked up from germline, CDR1 is MNHEY and CDR2 is SVGEGT. Trimming took 6 bases from V and 4 from J, leaving 28 bases between them. CDR3 length: 19 amino acids. The CDR3 region is CASSHTRARLAGAGNTIYF. The CDR3 coding sequence is TGTGCCAGCAGCCACACGAGGGCCCGACTAGCGGGGGCCGGAAACACCATATATTTT.

This sequence joins TRBV2 and TRBJ2-2, with 9 bases identical to TRBD1. The CDR3 length is 15 residues. Per germline, CDR1 SNHLY and CDR2 FYNNEI. Trimming took 4 bases from V and 3 from J; bases not matched to a gene: 3. This CDR3 reads CASSARDRDTGELFF. The CDR3 DNA sequence: TGTGCCAGCAGTGCACGGGACAGGGACACCGGGGAGCTGTTTTTT.